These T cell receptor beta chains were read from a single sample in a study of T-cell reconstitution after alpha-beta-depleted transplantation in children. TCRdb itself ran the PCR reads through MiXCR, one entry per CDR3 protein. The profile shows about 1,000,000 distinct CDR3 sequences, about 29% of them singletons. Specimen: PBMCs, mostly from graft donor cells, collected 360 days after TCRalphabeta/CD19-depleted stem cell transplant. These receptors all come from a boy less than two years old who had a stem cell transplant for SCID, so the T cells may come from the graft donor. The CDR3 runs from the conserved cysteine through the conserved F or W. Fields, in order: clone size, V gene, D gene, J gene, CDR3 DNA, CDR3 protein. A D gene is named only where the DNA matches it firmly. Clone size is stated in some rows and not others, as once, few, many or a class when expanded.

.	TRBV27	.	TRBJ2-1	TGTGCCAGCAGTGCCCGGAGCCGAGCAGTAGCCCCCTACAATGAGCAGTTCTTC	CASSARSRAVAPYNEQFF
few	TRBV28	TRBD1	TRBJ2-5	TGTGCCAGCGGACTCTCAGGGGGCCAAGAGACCCAGTACTTC	CASGLSGGQETQYF
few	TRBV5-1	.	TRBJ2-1	TGCGCCAGCAGCTTGGCCTTGGGGGGGGCCGGAAATGAGCAGTTCTTC	CASSLALGGAGNEQFF
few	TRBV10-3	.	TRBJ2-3	TGTGCCATCAGCCTTAGAACAGATACGCAGTATTTT	CAISLRTDTQYF
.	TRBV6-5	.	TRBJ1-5	TGTGCCAGCAGTTTCGACAGGTTTGGCAATCAGCCCCAGCATTTT	CASSFDRFGNQPQHF
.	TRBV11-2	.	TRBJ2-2	TGTGCCAGCAGCTTAGGGGGGACCATGAACACCGGGGAGCTGTTTTTT	CASSLGGTMNTGELFF
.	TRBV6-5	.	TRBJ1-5	TGTGCCAGCAGTCCCTCTCGGGGTAGCAATCAGCCCCAGCATTTT	CASSPSRGSNQPQHF
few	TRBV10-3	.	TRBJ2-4	TGTGCCATCAGTGAGCGGAACGACAGAGGCATTCAGTACTTC	CAISERNDRGIQYF
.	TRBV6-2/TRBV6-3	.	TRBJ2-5	TGTGCCAGCAGACGATCAGGGTACCAAGAGACCCAGTACTTC	CASRRSGYQETQYF
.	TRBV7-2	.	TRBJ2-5	TGTGCCAGCAGCTCGCAGGGGACCCTCCAAGAGACCCAGTACTTC	CASSSQGTLQETQYF
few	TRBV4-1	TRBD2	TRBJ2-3	TGCGCCAGCACCCAGACTAGCGGGGGCCCTACGCGTACGCAGTATTTT	CASTQTSGGPTRTQYF
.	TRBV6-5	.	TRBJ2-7	TGTGCCAGCAGTTACTCGATGGGGGGTAGTAGAGCCTACGAGCAGTACTTC	CASSYSMGGSRAYEQYF
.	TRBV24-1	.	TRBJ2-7	TGTGCCACCAGTACAACGCCAGGGGCCGAGCAGTACTTC	CATSTTPGAEQYF
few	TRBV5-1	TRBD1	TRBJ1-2	TGCGCCAGCAGCGCCACCCCGGGACAGGGCCTGGAGGGCTACACCTTC	CASSATPGQGLEGYTF
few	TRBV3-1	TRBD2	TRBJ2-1	TGTGCCAGCAGCCAAGACGCGGGGGGTGAGCAGTTCTTC	CASSQDAGGEQFF
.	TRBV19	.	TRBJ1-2	TGTGCCAGTAGCGACAACTATGGCTACACCTTC	CASSDNYGYTF
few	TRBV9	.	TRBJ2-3	TGTGCCAGCAGCGAAGGGTGGACAGATACGCAGTATTTT	CASSEGWTDTQYF
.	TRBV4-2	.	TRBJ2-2	TGTGCCAGCAGCCCACAGGCGACTCCGAACACCGGGGAGCTGTTTTTT	CASSPQATPNTGELFF
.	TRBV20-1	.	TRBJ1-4	TGCAGTGCTGGGGACACGATACGAAAAGAAAAACTGTTTTTT	CSAGDTIRKEKLFF
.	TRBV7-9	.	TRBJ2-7	TGTGCCAGCAGCTTAGGACAGCTCAACGAGCAGTACTTC	CASSLGQLNEQYF
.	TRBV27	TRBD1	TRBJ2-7	TGTGCCAGCAGTCCCCTAGACAGGGTCCACGAGCAGTACTTC	CASSPLDRVHEQYF
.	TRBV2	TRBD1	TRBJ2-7	TGTGCCAGCAGGGGACAGTTCTCCACCTACGAGCAGTACTTC	CASRGQFSTYEQYF
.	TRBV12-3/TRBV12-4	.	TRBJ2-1	TGTGCCAGCAGTTTTCCTATGAATGAGCAGTTCTTC	CASSFPMNEQFF
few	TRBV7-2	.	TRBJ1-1	TGTGCCAGCAGCTTAGTCCACGGGACGGGGGTCACTGAAGCTTTCTTT	CASSLVHGTGVTEAFF
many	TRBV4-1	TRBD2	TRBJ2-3	TGCGCCAGCAGCCATCCCAGCGGGAGAAGCACAGATACGCAGTATTTT	CASSHPSGRSTDTQYF
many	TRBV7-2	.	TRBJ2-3	TGTGCCAGCAGCTCCGATGGGGGTAGCACAGATACGCAGTATTTT	CASSSDGGSTDTQYF